The 27 T cell receptor beta chains presented below share a single source sample, sequenced in a study of regulatory T cells in long-lasting Graves disease. Construction of TCR beta libraries relied on iRepertoire HTBI primers and on Arm-PCR targeting CDR3 regions. TCRdb processed the multiplex PCR reads anew with MiXCR; each CDR3 protein has one entry. This table has some 450,000 distinct CDR3 sequences, roughly 15% appearing once. Time point defined: newly diagnosed GD, antithyroid drugs for less than 3 months. The TCR library was made from RNA that had been extracted from PBMCs in TRIzol. These data were likewise used in another study, on T cells in Graves' hyperthyroidism and ophthalmopathy.

The material was peripheral blood mononuclear cells (PBMCs), obtained at new diagnosis, from a patient treated with antithyroid drugs. The source is a woman in her thirties with Graves disease.

This clonotype was seen a few times. The CDR3 sequence is CAWNHDPGEKLFF. For the CDR3, the DNA is TGTGCCTGGAATCACGACCCCGGCGAAAAACTGTTTTTT. This rearrangement joins TRBV30 to TRBJ1-4; no definite D call. The V end was cut by 4 bases, the J end by 8 bases, with 14 bases between. CDR1 is GTSNPN and CDR2 is SVGIG in the germline V gene (reference sequence). The CDR3 runs 13 residues.

This clonotype showed up many times. This rearrangement joins TRBV11-2 to TRBJ1-6; possible D gene TRBD1, 6 bases. The CDR3 extends over 16 amino acids. With 3 bases removed from V and 8 bases from J, the gap between germline ends came to 17 bases. Germline CDR1 reads SGHAT; CDR2 reads FQNNGV. This CDR3 reads CASSFEARGPDSPLHF. CDR3 DNA sequence: TGTGCCAGCAGCTTTGAGGCGCGGGGGCCGGATTCACCCCTCCACTTT.

Many counts were recorded for this clonotype. The genes are TRBV5-8 and TRBJ1-2, with TRBD1 identical over 9 bases. Germline V gene lookup returns CDR1 SGHTS and CDR2 YDEGEE. The trim removed 4 bases at V and 1 base at J, leaving 17 bases unmatched. This CDR3 region has 19 residues. The CDR3 spells CASSMPGQGFQEGNYGYTF. The CDR3 DNA reads TGTGCCAGCAGCATGCCGGGACAGGGATTTCAGGAGGGTAACTATGGCTACACCTTC.

In this sample, this clonotype turned up a few times. At one end, the junction sequence differs from germline, possibly due to a read error. The chain employs TRBV5-6 and TRBJ1-2; no definite D call. The CDR3 is made up of 13 amino acids. Germline loops: CDR1 SGHDT, CDR2 YYEEEE. The CDR3 DNA is TGTGCCGGCAGCTTTGCGGGGTACAATGGCTACACCTTC. Translated: CAGSFAGYNGYTF.

This clonotype has a count of ten or more. The chain joins TRBV12-3 or TRBV12-4 to TRBJ2-7, with TRBD2 identical over 13 bases. The length of the CDR3 is 15 residues. V gave up 9 bases and J gave up 2 bases; unmatched junction bases: 7. CDR3 sequence: CASRMGLAGTYEQYF. Here the CDR3 DNA reads TGTGCCAGTCGAATGGGACTAGCGGGGACCTACGAGCAGTACTTC.

A few counts support this clonotype. The chain has TRBV7-3 and TRBJ2-1, with a possible D match to TRBD2 (6 bases). V shed 3 bases and J shed 10 bases, with 16 bases lying between them. The CDR3 runs to 14 residues. Germline loops: CDR1 SGHTA, CDR2 FQGTGA. The CDR3 coding sequence is TGTGCCAGCAGCTTCCCGGGGGACCCGGGGGAGCAGTTCTTC. It translates to CASSFPGDPGEQFF.

This clonotype was recorded a few times. V gene TRBV9 combines with J gene TRBJ2-7, with D tentatively TRBD1 (6 bases). In germline, CDR1 is SGDLS, CDR2 YYNGEE. The V end was cut by 4 bases, the J end by 2 bases, with 10 bases between. There are 13 residues in the CDR3. The CDR3 DNA reads TGTGCCAGCAGCAGACAGGAGGCCTACGAGCAGTACTTC. As protein: CASSRQEAYEQYF.

The chain recombines TRBV20-1 with TRBJ2-1, with 7 nucleotides matching TRBD2. Germline CDR1 reads DFQATT; CDR2 reads SNEGSKA (reference sequence). V was clipped by 6 bases and J by 8 bases; unmatched bases: 7. The CDR3 is 12 amino acids. The CDR3 protein is CSATTSFHEQFF. The CDR3, as DNA: TGCAGTGCAACGACTAGCTTCCATGAGCAGTTCTTC.

This clonotype was detected a few times. V gene TRBV29-1 combines with J gene TRBJ2-1; D perhaps matches TRBD2 (6 bases). Trimming removed 1 base from V and 3 bases from J, with 10 bases in between. The CDR3 extends over 14 amino acids. CDR1 is SQVTM, CDR2 ANQGSEA, per germline. This CDR3 reads CSVEGRESYNEQFF. CDR3 nucleotide sequence: TGCAGCGTTGAAGGTCGGGAGAGCTACAATGAGCAGTTCTTC.

The chain employs TRBV29-1 and TRBJ2-7; 9 bases match TRBD1. CDR3 length: 15 residues. Germline CDR1 and CDR2: SQVTM and ANQGSEA. V lost 6 bases to trimming and J lost 4 bases; unmatched junction nucleotides: 13. CDR3 amino acids: CSVDPGQGVLYEQYF. Here the CDR3 DNA reads TGCAGCGTAGACCCGGGACAGGGTGTGTTGTACGAGCAGTACTTC.

This clonotype showed up many times. Written as DNA, the CDR3 is TGTGCCAGCAGTTTATCCCAAGGAAACACCATATATTTT. Its translation: CASSLSQGNTIYF. V and J are TRBV27 and TRBJ1-3; no clear D gene. The V gene's germline CDR1 is MNHEY and CDR2 SMNVEV (reference sequence). The CDR3 covers 13 residues. V gave up 0 bases and J gave up 4 bases, with 4 bases separating them.

Ten or more counts support this clonotype. The V gene is TRBV5-1, the J gene TRBJ2-4; 12 nucleotides agree with TRBD2. There are 18 residues in the CDR3. Trimming at V came to 4 bases and at J to 1 base, leaving 9 bases not matched to a gene. Per germline, CDR1 SGHRS and CDR2 YFSETQ. The CDR3: CASSLSSTSGSAKNIQYF. DNA of the CDR3: TGCGCCAGCAGCCTCAGCTCGACTAGCGGGAGTGCCAAAAACATTCAGTACTTC.

At least ten counts were recorded for this clonotype. The chain is built from TRBV7-8 and TRBJ2-1; D assignment may be TRBD1 or TRBD2 (6 bases each). This CDR3 has 18 amino acids. V lost 2 bases and J 4 bases, leaving 21 bases between the germline ends. The V gene's germline CDR1 is SGHVS and CDR2 FQNEAQ. The CDR3, as DNA: TGTGCCAGCAGCTTAAGGGGGGTCTGGACCAGGGGTTACAATGAGCAGTTCTTC. Protein product: CASSLRGVWTRGYNEQFF.

This clonotype was detected only a few times. The rearrangement joins TRBV7-9 to TRBJ2-5, with 9 nucleotides matching TRBD1. The V gene's germline CDR1 is SEHNR and CDR2 FQNEAQ (reference sequence). Losses at the gene ends were 3 bases for V and 5 bases for J; bases not matched to a gene: 7. The CDR3 is made up of 15 amino acids. The CDR3 is CASSLDRGPRETQYF. The CDR3 bases are TGTGCCAGCAGCTTGGACAGGGGTCCGCGGGAGACCCAGTACTTC.

The table lists this clonotype with many counts. The V gene is TRBV7-2, the J gene TRBJ2-2, with D perhaps TRBD2 (5 bases). The CDR3 is 15 residues long. Germline V gene data show CDR1 as SGHTA and CDR2 as FQGNSA. V was shortened by 2 bases and J by 6 bases, with 13 bases between the two germline ends. CDR3 residues: CASSLRSGGAGELFF. CDR3 nucleotides: TGTGCCAGCAGCTTAAGGTCCGGAGGAGCCGGGGAGCTGTTTTTT.

This clonotype was detected many times. The chain has TRBV6-1 and TRBJ2-1; 9 bases are a match to TRBD1. With 5 bases clipped from V and 8 bases from J, the junction kept 10 bases outside the gene matches. The length of the CDR3 is 15 residues. From germline, CDR1 is MNHNS and CDR2 SASEGT. CDR3 region: CASSSPGQGYHEQFF. DNA of the CDR3: TGTGCCAGCAGTAGTCCGGGACAGGGTTACCATGAGCAGTTCTTC.

This clonotype appeared many times. The chain recombines TRBV7-3 with TRBJ2-3, with D unclear. V was cut by 0 bases and J by 6 bases, with 16 bases left in between. This CDR3 spans 16 amino acids. The germline gives CDR1 SGHTA, CDR2 FQGTGA. CDR3 in DNA: TGTGCCAGCAGCTTAACGGTCGCTAAGCTAGGGGATACGCAGTATTTT. It encodes CASSLTVAKLGDTQYF.

This chain joins TRBV4-1 and TRBJ2-7; 7 positions agree with TRBD1. The trim removed 3 bases at V and 0 bases at J, leaving 5 bases unmatched. The CDR3 runs to 15 residues. Germline V gene lookup returns CDR1 MGHRA and CDR2 YSYEKL. CDR3 amino acids: CASSQPGTASYEQYF. The CDR3 nucleotides are TGCGCCAGCAGCCAGCCAGGGACAGCCTCCTACGAGCAGTACTTC.

This clonotype appeared many times. The rearrangement links TRBV20-1 to TRBJ2-2; 10 bases fit TRBD1. The CDR3 has 15 residues. Germline values: CDR1 DFQATT, CDR2 SNEGSKA (reference sequence). V dropped 5 bases and J dropped 4; count of bases not matched to a gene: 7. The CDR3 DNA follows: TGCAGTGCTCCCAGACAGGGGGCGAGCACCGGGGAGCTGTTTTTT. Translated, it gives CSAPRQGASTGELFF.

The rearrangement links TRBV24-1 to TRBJ2-1, with D possibly matching TRBD2 (5 bases). Trimming took 4 bases from V and 0 from J, leaving 15 bases between them. CDR3 size: 17 residues. From germline, CDR1 is KGHDR and CDR2 SFDVKD. DNA of the CDR3: TGTGCCACCAGTGACTCCCCGGGGAAAACCTCCTACAATGAGCAGTTCTTC. Translation gives CATSDSPGKTSYNEQFF.

This clonotype came up a few times. The chain recombines TRBV4-1 with TRBJ2-4; 9 nucleotides agree with TRBD2. The V gene end was trimmed by 3 bases and the J gene end by 1 base; junction bases not matched to a gene: 7. The CDR3 has 17 residues. Germline V gives CDR1 MGHRA, CDR2 YSYEKL. CDR3 in DNA: TGCGCCAGCAGCCAGCCCCTAGCGGGAAAGGCCAAAAACATTCAGTACTTC. This translates into CASSQPLAGKAKNIQYF.

This clonotype has only a few counts. This chain joins TRBV20-1 and TRBJ2-7; 7 bases align to TRBD2. CDR1 is DFQATT and CDR2 is SNEGSKA in the germline V gene (reference sequence). This CDR3 region has 15 residues. V shed 5 bases, J shed 0 bases, and the junction held 10 bases outside the gene matches. CDR3 nucleotides: TGCAGTGCTTACCTCCCTAGCGGTAGCTCCTACGAGCAGTACTTC. Its protein product is CSAYLPSGSSYEQYF.

This clonotype was observed at least ten times. This chain joins TRBV10-3 and TRBJ2-1, with 9 bases matching TRBD1. V was clipped by 0 bases and J by 7 bases; unmatched bases: 4. The CDR3 consists of 15 residues. CDR1 and CDR2 (germline): ENHRY, SYGVKD. For the CDR3, the DNA is TGTGCCATCAGTGAGTCGAAACAGGGGGCAAATGAGCAGTTCTTC. It is translated as CAISESKQGANEQFF.

This clonotype was detected ten times or more. The chain joins TRBV30 to TRBJ1-5, with TRBD1 as a possible D gene (5 bases). CDR1 GTSNPN and CDR2 SVGIG come from the germline V gene (reference sequence). This CDR3 is 15 amino acids long. Trimming left V 0 bases short and J 7 bases short, with 16 bases between. The CDR3 loop is CAWSVPGQGGQPQHF. The CDR3 DNA sequence: TGTGCCTGGAGTGTACCGGGCCAGGGAGGGCAGCCCCAGCATTTT. Full variable domain (remainder filled in from reference TRBV30 and TRBJ1-5): SQTIHQWPATLVQPVGSPLSLECTVEGTSNPNLYWYRQAAGRGLQLLFYSVGIGQISSEVPQNLSASRPQDRQFILSSKKLLLSDSGFYLCAWSVPGQGGQPQHFGDGTRLSIL.

This clonotype was recorded at least ten times. V gene TRBV5-1 combines with J gene TRBJ1-5; D not certain. Germline V gives CDR1 SGHRS, CDR2 YFSETQ. This CDR3 comprises 16 residues. Trimming stripped 0 bases from V and 0 bases from J, with 10 bases between. The CDR3 sequence: CASSLDGDYSNQPQHF. The DNA of the CDR3 is TGCGCCAGCAGCTTGGATGGGGATTATAGCAATCAGCCCCAGCATTTT.

The chain has TRBV29-1 and TRBJ2-1; 10 bases fit TRBD2. Germline assignment: CDR1 SQVTM and CDR2 ANQGSEA. The CDR3 sequence is 14 residues long. The V and J ends lost 6 bases and 4 bases, in that order; junction bases with no gene match: 6. The DNA of the CDR3 is TGCAGCGTCGAGGGAGCGGGAGGGTACAATGAGCAGTTCTTC. Its protein product is CSVEGAGGYNEQFF.

The V call is TRBV27, the J call TRBJ2-7; 7 nucleotides agree with TRBD1. The CDR3 is made up of 15 amino acids. After removal of 5 bases from V and 1 base from J, the junction contained 8 bases not matched to a gene. Germline V CDR1 and CDR2: MNHEY, SMNVEV (reference sequence). CDR3 amino acids: CASSATGFGSYEQYF. As DNA, the CDR3 is TGTGCCAGCAGTGCGACAGGGTTTGGATCCTACGAGCAGTACTTC.